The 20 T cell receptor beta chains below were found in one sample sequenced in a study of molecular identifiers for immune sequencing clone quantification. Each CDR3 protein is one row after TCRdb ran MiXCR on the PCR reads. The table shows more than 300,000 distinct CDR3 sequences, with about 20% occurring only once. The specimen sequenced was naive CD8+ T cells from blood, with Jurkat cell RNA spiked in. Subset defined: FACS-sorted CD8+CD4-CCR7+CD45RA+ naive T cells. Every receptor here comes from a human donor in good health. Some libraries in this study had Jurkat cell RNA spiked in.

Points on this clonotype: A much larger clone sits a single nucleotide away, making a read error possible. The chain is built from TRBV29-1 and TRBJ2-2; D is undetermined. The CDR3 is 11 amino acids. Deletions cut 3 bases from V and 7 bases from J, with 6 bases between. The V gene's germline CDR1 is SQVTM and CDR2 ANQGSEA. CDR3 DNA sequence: TGCAGCGTTGAGGGGAACGGGGAGCTGTTTTTT. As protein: CSVEGNGELFF.

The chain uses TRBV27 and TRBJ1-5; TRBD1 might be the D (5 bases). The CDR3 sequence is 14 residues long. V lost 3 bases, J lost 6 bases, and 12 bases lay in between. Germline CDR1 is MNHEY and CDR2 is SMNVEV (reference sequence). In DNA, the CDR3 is TGTGCCAGCAGTTTGTTAGCAGGGCGTCAGCCCCAGCATTTT. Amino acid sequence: CASSLLAGRQPQHF.

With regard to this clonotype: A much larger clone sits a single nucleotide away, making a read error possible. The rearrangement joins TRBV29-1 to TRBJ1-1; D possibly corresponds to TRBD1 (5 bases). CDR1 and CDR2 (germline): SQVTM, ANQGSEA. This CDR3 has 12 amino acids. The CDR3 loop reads CGGRVLNTEAFF. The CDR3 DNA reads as TGCGGCGGCAGGGTCTTGAACACTGAAGCTTTCTTT.

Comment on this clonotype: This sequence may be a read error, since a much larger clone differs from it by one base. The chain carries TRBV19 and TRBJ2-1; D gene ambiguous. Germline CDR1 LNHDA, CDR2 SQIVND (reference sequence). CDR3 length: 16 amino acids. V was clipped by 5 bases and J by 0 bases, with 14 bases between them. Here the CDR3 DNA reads TGTGCCAGTAGTGCCCTAGGATGGGGCTCCTACAATGAGCAGTTCTTC. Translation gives CASSALGWGSYNEQFF.

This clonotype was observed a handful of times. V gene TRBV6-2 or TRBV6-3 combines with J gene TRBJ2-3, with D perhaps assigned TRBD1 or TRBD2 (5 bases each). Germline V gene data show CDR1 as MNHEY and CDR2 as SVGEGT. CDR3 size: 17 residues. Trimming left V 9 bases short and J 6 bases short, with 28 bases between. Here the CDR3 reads CASLQMDSTRGRDTQYF. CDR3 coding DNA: TGTGCCAGTCTCCAGATGGACTCCACTAGGGGAAGGGATACGCAGTATTTT.

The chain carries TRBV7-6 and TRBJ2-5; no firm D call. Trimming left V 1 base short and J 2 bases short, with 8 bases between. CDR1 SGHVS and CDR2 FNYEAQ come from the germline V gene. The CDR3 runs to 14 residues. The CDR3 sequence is CASSLVTIQETQYF. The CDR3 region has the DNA TGTGCCAGCAGCTTAGTAACTATTCAAGAGACCCAGTACTTC.

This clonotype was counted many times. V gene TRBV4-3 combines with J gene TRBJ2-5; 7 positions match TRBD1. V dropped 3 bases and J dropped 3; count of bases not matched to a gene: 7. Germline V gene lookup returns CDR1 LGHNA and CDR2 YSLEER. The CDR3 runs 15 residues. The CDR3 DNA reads TGCGCCAGCAGCCAGAGCACCGGGACAGAAGAGACCCAGTACTTC. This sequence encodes CASSQSTGTEETQYF.

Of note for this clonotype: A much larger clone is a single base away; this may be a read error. The CDR3 loop is CAGSQERRYEQYF. The CDR3 nucleotides are TGTGCCGGCAGCCAAGAGAGGCGCTACGAGCAGTACTTC. This sequence joins TRBV14 and TRBJ2-7; D is uncertain. Germline values: CDR1 SGHDN, CDR2 FVKESK. CDR3 size: 13 residues. Combining the CDR3 with reference TRBV14 and TRBJ2-7 gives the whole variable domain EAGVTQFPSHSVIEKGQTVTLRCDPISGHDNLYWYRRVMGKEIKFLLHFVKESKQDESGMPNNRFLAERTGGTYSTLKVQPAELEDSGVYFCAGSQERRYEQYFGPGTRLTVT.

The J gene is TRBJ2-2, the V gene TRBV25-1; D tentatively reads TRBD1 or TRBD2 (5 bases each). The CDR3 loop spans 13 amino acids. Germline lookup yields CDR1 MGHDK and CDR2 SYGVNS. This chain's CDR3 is CATGRGRAGELFF. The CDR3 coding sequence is TGTGCTACAGGACGGGGAAGGGCCGGGGAGCTGTTTTTT.

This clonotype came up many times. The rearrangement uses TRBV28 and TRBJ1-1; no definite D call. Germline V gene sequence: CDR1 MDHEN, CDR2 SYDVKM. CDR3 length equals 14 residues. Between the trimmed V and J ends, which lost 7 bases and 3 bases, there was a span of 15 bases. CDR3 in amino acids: CASTLDPFYTEAFF. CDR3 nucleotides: TGTGCCAGCACCCTGGACCCTTTTTACACTGAAGCTTTCTTT.

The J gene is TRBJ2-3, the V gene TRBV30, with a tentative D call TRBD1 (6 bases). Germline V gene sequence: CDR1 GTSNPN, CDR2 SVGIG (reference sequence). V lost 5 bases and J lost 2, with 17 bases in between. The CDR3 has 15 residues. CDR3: CAWSPPTGDTDTQYF. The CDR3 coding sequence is TGTGCCTGGTCCCCTCCGACAGGCGACACAGATACGCAGTATTTT.

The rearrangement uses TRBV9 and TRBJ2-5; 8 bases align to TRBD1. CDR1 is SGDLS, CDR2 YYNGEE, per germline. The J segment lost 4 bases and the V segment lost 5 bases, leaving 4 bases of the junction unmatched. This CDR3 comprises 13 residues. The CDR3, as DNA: TGTGCCAGCAGTGGACAGGGTAGAGAGACCCAGTACTTC. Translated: CASSGQGRETQYF.

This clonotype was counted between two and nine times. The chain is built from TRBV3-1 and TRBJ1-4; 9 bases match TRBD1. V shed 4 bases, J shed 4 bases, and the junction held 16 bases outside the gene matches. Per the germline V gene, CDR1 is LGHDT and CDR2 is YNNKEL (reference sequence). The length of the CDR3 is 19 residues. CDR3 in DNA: TGTGCCAGCAGCCTCCTGCCCGGGACAGGGACCTTGTATAATGAAAAACTGTTTTTT. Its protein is CASSLLPGTGTLYNEKLFF.

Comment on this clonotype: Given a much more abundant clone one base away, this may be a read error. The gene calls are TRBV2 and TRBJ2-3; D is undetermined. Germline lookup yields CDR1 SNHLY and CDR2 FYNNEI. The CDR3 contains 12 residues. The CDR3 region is CANSEIVDTQYF. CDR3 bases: TGTGCCAACAGTGAAATCGTGGATACGCAGTATTTT. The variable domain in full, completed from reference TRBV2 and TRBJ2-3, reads EPEVTQTPSHQVTQMGQEVILRCVPISNHLYFYWYRQILGQKVEFLVSFYNNEISEKSEIFDDQFSVERPDGSNFTLKIRSTKLEDSAMYFCANSEIVDTQYFGPGTRLTVL.

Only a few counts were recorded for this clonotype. The CDR3 sequence is CASSQDRAGQTNTEAFF. The CDR3 coding sequence is TGCGCCAGCAGCCAAGATCGTGCCGGGCAGACGAACACTGAAGCTTTCTTT. The chain uses TRBV4-3 and TRBJ1-1; no reliable D call. The CDR3 has 17 amino acids. V shed 0 bases and J shed 1 base, with 15 bases lying between them. CDR1 is LGHNA, CDR2 YSLEER, per germline.

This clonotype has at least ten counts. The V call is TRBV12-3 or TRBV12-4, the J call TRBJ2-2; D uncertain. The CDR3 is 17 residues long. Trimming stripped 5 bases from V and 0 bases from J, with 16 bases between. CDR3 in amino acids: CASSHPKGGTNTGELFF. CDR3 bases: TGTGCCAGCAGTCACCCAAAGGGCGGTACGAACACCGGGGAGCTGTTTTTT.

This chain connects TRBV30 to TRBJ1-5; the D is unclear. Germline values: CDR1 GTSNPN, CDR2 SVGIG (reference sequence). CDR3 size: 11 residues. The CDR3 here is CGMGLDQPQHF. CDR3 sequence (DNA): TGTGGTATGGGATTGGATCAGCCCCAGCATTTT.

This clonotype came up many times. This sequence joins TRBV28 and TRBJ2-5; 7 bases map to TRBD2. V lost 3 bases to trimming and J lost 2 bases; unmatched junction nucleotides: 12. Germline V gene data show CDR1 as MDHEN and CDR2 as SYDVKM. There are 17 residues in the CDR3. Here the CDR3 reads CASSFPLGGGPQETQYF. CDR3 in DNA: TGTGCCAGCAGTTTCCCCCTTGGGGGAGGGCCTCAAGAGACCCAGTACTTC.

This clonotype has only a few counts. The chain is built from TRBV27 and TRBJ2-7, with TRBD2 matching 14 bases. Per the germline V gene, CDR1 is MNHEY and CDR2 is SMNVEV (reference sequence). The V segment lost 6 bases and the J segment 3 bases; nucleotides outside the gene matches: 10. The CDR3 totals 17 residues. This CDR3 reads CASSQSGTSGSYYEQYF. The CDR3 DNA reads TGTGCCAGCAGCCAAAGTGGGACTAGCGGGAGTTACTACGAGCAGTACTTC.

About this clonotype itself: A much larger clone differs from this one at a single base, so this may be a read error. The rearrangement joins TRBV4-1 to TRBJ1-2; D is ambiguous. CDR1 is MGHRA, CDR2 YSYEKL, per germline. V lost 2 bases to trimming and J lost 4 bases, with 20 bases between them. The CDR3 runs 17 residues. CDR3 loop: CASSQKRGAPALYGYTF. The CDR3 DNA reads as TGCGCCAGCAGCCAAAAGCGGGGTGCTCCCGCCCTCTATGGCTACACCTTC.